This TCR beta chain was profiled in a study of blood T cell repertoires in COVID-19. V was trimmed by 9 bases and J by 5 bases, leaving 13 bases between them. The CDR3 runs to 12 residues. Germline values: CDR1 MDHEN, CDR2 SYDVKM. In the authors' workflow: Amplified reference gene primers provided the basis for estimating nucleated cell counts. Sequencing used immunoSEQ multiplex PCR; TCRdb keeps in-frame clones, though not all of them. For V, J and clone size, that table is used; D and trimming come from the DNA. The sample lists just under 45,000 clones; roughly four fifths were seen once. This chain links TRBV28 with TRBJ1-2; D is ambiguous. The material sequenced was peripheral blood. This TCR derives from a human donor in a cohort sampled during active COVID-19. CDR3 sequence (DNA): TGTGCCAGTTGCACGGGGTCATATGGCTACACCTTC. Translated: CASCTGSYGYTF.